This TCR beta chain was obtained from a study of T cell repertoires in aging, cancer and after chemotherapy. General study findings and limits: These repertoire data do not allow conclusions about immunological memory after chemotherapy.

TRB rearrangements spanning V, D and J were amplified using mixed TRB-A/B primers. MiXCR was run by TCRdb on the multiplex PCR reads, yielding one entry per CDR3 protein. The sample lists approximately 6,100 distinct CDR3 sequences, about two fifths seen once, with approximately 50% in the top ten. In germline, CDR1 is MNHEY, CDR2 SVGAGI. The V and J ends lost 5 bases and 3 bases, in that order; junction bases with no gene match: 5. The CDR3 loop spans 15 amino acids. This clonotype is labeled medium-sized. What it recognizes is unknown. TCR beta rearrangements were amplified from peripheral blood genomic DNA.

The rearrangement joins TRBV6-5 to TRBJ2-1; 9 bases agree with TRBD2. Sample: blood. The receptor's source is a human donor in good health. CDR3 sequence reads: CASSEGGGDYNEQFF. In DNA form, the CDR3 reads TGTGCCAGCAGTGAAGGCGGGGGGGACTACAATGAGCAGTTCTTC.